The next 2 T cell receptor beta chains were all read from a single sample in a study of blood T cell repertoires in COVID-19. The table came from immunoSEQ multiplex PCR; TCRdb's copy has only in-frame clones and leaves some out. The profile shows around 450,000 clones, roughly nine tenths of them singletons. Sequencing was performed on PBMCs or T cells enriched from blood (not recorded which). The receptors were gathered from a woman younger than 30 with acute COVID-19.

V usage is TRBV3-1 (or the pseudogene TRBV3-2) and J usage is TRBJ2-7; 7 positions agree with TRBD2. The CDR3 totals 15 residues. With 1 base clipped from V and 4 bases from J, the junction kept 7 bases outside the gene matches. Germline CDR1 LGHDT, CDR2 YNNKEL (reference sequence). This CDR3 is CASSQAWTSIYEQYF. CDR3 DNA sequence: TGTGCCAGCAGCCAAGCCTGGACTAGTATATACGAGCAGTACTTC.

The V and J genes are TRBV6-5 and TRBJ1-1; 9 bases map to TRBD1. The CDR3 contains 15 residues. Unmatched junction bases numbered 11, after V lost 7 bases and J lost 5 bases. Germline values: CDR1 MNHEY, CDR2 SVGAGI. CDR3 sequence (DNA): TGTGCCAGCACTCCGGGACAGGGAGGGGGAACTGAAGCTTTCTTT. Encoded protein: CASTPGQGGGTEAFF.